The entry below describes one T cell receptor (beta chain). Its antigen is unidentified. The data were taken from a study of cytomegalovirus exposure and HLA in healthy donors. The assay was immunoSEQ multiplex PCR, and TCRdb's table has in-frame clones only and misses some. The sample gives over 120,000 clones, about 95% of which show up once; 1.5% to 2% is in the top ten. Study outcomes and limitations: Among TCR beta chains, those listed as cytomegalovirus-associated numbered roughly 150.

This sequence originates from a man aged 18 to 29 in good health and CMV-seropositive. Source material: PBMCs.

The CDR3 here is CASLAGGDYEQYF. Written as DNA, the CDR3 is TGTGCCAGCCTGGCGGGAGGGGACTACGAGCAGTACTTC. This chain links TRBV7-2 with TRBJ2-7; 9 bases agree with TRBD2. Germline V gene lookup returns CDR1 SGHTA and CDR2 FQGNSA. Trimming took 8 bases from V and 3 from J; bases not matched to a gene: 5. This CDR3 comprises 13 residues.